The 15 T cell receptor beta chains listed next were all sequenced from one sample in a study of control samples from healthy donors and cancer patients. Sequenced by immunoSEQ multiplex PCR; TCRdb stores in-frame clones only, minus some. The sample contains some 74,000 clones, approximately 91% of which appear only once. Sequencing was done on a sample of blood. Source of these receptors: a woman in her forties or fifties in good health.

This chain joins TRBV19 and TRBJ1-5; D unclear. The CDR3 totals 13 residues. CDR1 and CDR2 (germline): LNHDA, SQIVND (reference sequence). V lost 6 bases and J 5 bases, leaving 11 bases between the germline ends. This chain's CDR3 is CASRTEMDQPQHF. CDR3 in DNA: TGTGCCAGTAGGACGGAGATGGATCAGCCCCAGCATTTT.

This clone was counted a single time. The chain combines TRBV2 with TRBJ2-7; D call uncertain. CDR3 length equals 13 residues. Germline assignment: CDR1 SNHLY and CDR2 FYNNEI. The ends were cut back, 6 bases at V and 5 bases at J, with 14 bases in the middle. The CDR3, as DNA: TGTGCCAGCAGGAAGCCACAGAACGACGAGCAGTACTTC. Protein product: CASRKPQNDEQYF. The full variable domain, in which reference TRBV2 and TRBJ2-7 provide the parts outside the CDR3, is EPEVTQTPSHQVTQMGQEVILRCVPISNHLYFYWYRQILGQKVEFLVSFYNNEISEKSEIFDDQFSVERPDGSNFTLKIRSTKLEDSAMYFCASRKPQNDEQYFGPGTRLTVT.

This sequence joins TRBV5-1 and TRBJ1-6; possibly TRBD1 for D (6 bases). The germline gives CDR1 SGHRS, CDR2 YFSETQ. The ends were cut back, 7 bases at V and 5 bases at J, with 10 bases in the middle. The CDR3 is 13 amino acids. The CDR3 sequence is CASRDRNNSPLHF. The CDR3 DNA follows: TGCGCCAGCCGAGACAGGAATAATTCACCCCTCCACTTT.

This sequence joins TRBV5-1 and TRBJ1-6; D perhaps matches TRBD1 (5 bases). The CDR3 has 14 amino acids. Germline CDR1 is SGHRS and CDR2 is YFSETQ. The germline V and J ends were trimmed by 4 bases and 8 bases, with 13 bases remaining between them. In nucleotides, the CDR3 is TGCGCCAGCAGCCTGGGGGGTGGAGATTCACCCCTCCACTTT. As protein: CASSLGGGDSPLHF.

The V call is TRBV4-2, the J call TRBJ2-1, with D possibly called TRBD1 or TRBD2 (7 bases each). Germline V gene lookup returns CDR1 LGHNA and CDR2 YNFKEQ. The V gene lost 4 bases and the J gene lost 14 bases, with 24 bases spanning the gap. CDR3 length: 15 amino acids. CDR3 loop: CASSPNSLLPGGEFF. As DNA, the CDR3 is TGTGCCAGCAGCCCCAACTCCCTCCTTCCAGGGGGGGAGTTCTTC.

This clone was counted once. The genes are TRBV5-1 and TRBJ2-1, with 10 bases matching TRBD1. CDR1 is SGHRS, CDR2 YFSETQ, per germline. V trimming: 4 bases; J trimming: 2 bases; junction bases outside the gene matches: 3. This CDR3 comprises 15 residues. The CDR3 loop is CASSPGQGAYNEQFF. CDR3 nucleotide sequence: TGCGCCAGCAGCCCTGGACAGGGGGCCTACAATGAGCAGTTCTTC.

V is TRBV4-2 and J is TRBJ2-6; D ambiguous. Germline V lookup: CDR1 LGHNA, CDR2 YNFKEQ. Trimming removed 4 bases from V and 4 bases from J, with 8 bases in between. The CDR3 length is 14 residues. The CDR3, as DNA: TGTGCCAGCAGCCGCGAGGCGGGGGCCAACGTCCTGACTTTC. As protein: CASSREAGANVLTF.

V and J are TRBV14 and TRBJ2-7; D could derive from TRBD1 or TRBD2 (5 bases each). The germline CDR1 and CDR2 sequences are SGHDN and FVKESK. Trimming removed 3 bases at V and 6 bases at J, with 15 bases between. The CDR3 is 14 residues long. This chain's CDR3 is CASSQERGGSEQYF. DNA of the CDR3: TGTGCCAGCAGCCAGGAGAGGGGCGGCTCCGAGCAGTACTTC.

V is TRBV2 and J is TRBJ1-5; no clear D gene. The CDR3 covers 15 residues. Germline V gene sequence: CDR1 SNHLY, CDR2 FYNNEI. V was shortened by 6 bases and J by 0 bases, with 12 bases between the two germline ends. The CDR3 here is CASRGSVYSNQPQHF. The CDR3 nucleotides read TGTGCCAGCAGGGGGTCAGTATATAGCAATCAGCCCCAGCATTTT.

This chain connects TRBV30 to TRBJ2-2; possibly TRBD1 for D (5 bases). Germline V gene lookup returns CDR1 GTSNPN and CDR2 SVGIG (reference sequence). The CDR3 sequence is 14 residues long. With 5 bases removed from V and 5 bases from J, the gap between germline ends came to 15 bases. The CDR3 DNA reads as TGTGCCTGGGATAGGGGCAGCCAAACCGGGGAGCTGTTTTTT. Its translation: CAWDRGSQTGELFF.

The chain carries TRBV5-6 and TRBJ1-1, with 7 bases that match TRBD1. J gave up 7 bases and V 4 bases, and 10 bases lay outside the gene matches. From germline, CDR1 is SGHDT and CDR2 YYEEEE. The CDR3 is made up of 14 amino acids. In DNA form, the CDR3 reads TGTGCCAGCAGCCCTATAGGGGGCCGACTTGAAGCTTTCTTT. Translating it yields CASSPIGGRLEAFF.

The chain couples TRBV7-9 to TRBJ2-3, with D possibly being TRBD1 (5 bases). Germline lookup yields CDR1 SEHNR and CDR2 FQNEAQ (reference sequence). The CDR3 consists of 13 residues. The V end was cut by 5 bases, the J end by 7 bases, with 13 bases between. Here the CDR3 DNA reads TGTGCCAGCAGCGCCAGGGTAGGGAATACGCAGTATTTT. As protein: CASSARVGNTQYF.

The J gene is TRBJ2-1, the V gene TRBV3-1 (or the pseudogene TRBV3-2); no clear D. CDR1 and CDR2 (germline): LGHDT, YNNKEL (reference sequence). The length of the CDR3 is 17 residues. V lost 3 bases, J lost 0 bases, and 15 bases lay in between. DNA of the CDR3: TGTGCCAGCAGCCAGGCCAGGTCGGGTAGCTCCTACAATGAGCAGTTCTTC. Translating gives CASSQARSGSSYNEQFF.

This chain links TRBV19 with TRBJ1-1; possibly TRBD1 for D (5 bases). Germline V gene lookup returns CDR1 LNHDA and CDR2 SQIVND (reference sequence). V lost 7 bases and J lost 7, with 10 bases in between. This CDR3 spans 11 amino acids. The CDR3 protein is CASNQGLEAFF. The CDR3 coding sequence is TGTGCCAGTAATCAGGGTCTTGAAGCTTTCTTT.

The chain combines TRBV11-2 with TRBJ1-4; no definite D call. The CDR3 totals 15 residues. Per germline, CDR1 SGHAT and CDR2 FQNNGV. Trimming took 4 bases from V and 2 from J, leaving 11 bases between them. The CDR3 sequence is CASSSRSQTNEKLFF. CDR3 DNA: TGTGCCAGCAGCTCACGCTCACAGACTAATGAAAAACTGTTTTTT.